The 25 T cell receptor beta chains listed next were all sequenced from one sample in a study of shared clonotypes between healthy human individuals. Profiled with immunoSEQ multiplex PCR; TCRdb holds only in-frame clones, not every one. Here the sample spans some 2,500,000 clones, around 92% being singletons. The sample taken for sequencing was naive CD4+ T cells from PBMCs. Subset noted: CD45RA+ positively selected. The receptor source for this set is a man aged 18-30 years in good health. Some clones in this sample may be carry-over from other donors' samples.

With regard to this clone: A much larger clone is a single base away; this may be a read error. Other nucleotide sequences in the sample specify the same CDR3. This rearrangement joins TRBV9 to TRBJ1-1; no definite D call. The CDR3 covers 13 residues. V lost 0 bases, J lost 1 base, and 4 bases lay in between. CDR1 SGDLS and CDR2 YYNGEE come from the germline V gene. The CDR3 sequence: CASSVVSNTEAFF. In DNA form, the CDR3 reads TGTGCCAGCAGCGTAGTTTCGAACACTGAAGCTTTCTTT.

CDR3 nucleotide sequence: TGTGCCAGCAGCTTAGGGGGGCAGCCCGGTTCACCCCTCCACTTT. This gives the protein CASSLGGQPGSPLHF. V usage is TRBV7-9 and J usage is TRBJ1-6; the D gene is possibly TRBD1 (6 bases). CDR3 length: 15 residues. Germline assignment: CDR1 SEHNR and CDR2 FQNEAQ (reference sequence). The V end was cut by 1 base, the J end by 9 bases, with 13 bases between.

This sequence joins TRBV6-5 and TRBJ2-5; D possibly matches TRBD1 or TRBD2 (5 bases each). The V end was cut by 6 bases, the J end by 5 bases, with 16 bases between. The CDR3 is 14 amino acids. Germline CDR1 MNHEY, CDR2 SVGAGI. The CDR3 DNA reads TGTGCCAGCAGCGGAGAGGGGCTCGGGGAGACCCAGTACTTC. Translating it yields CASSGEGLGETQYF.

The chain couples TRBV27 to TRBJ2-1, with D possibly being TRBD1 or TRBD2 (5 bases each). Germline V gene lookup returns CDR1 MNHEY and CDR2 SMNVEV (reference sequence). Trimming cost V 7 bases and J 3 bases, with 10 bases left between them. The CDR3 has 13 residues. For the CDR3, the DNA is TGTGCCAGCACCCTGAGGGGCTACAATGAGCAGTTCTTC. It yields the protein CASTLRGYNEQFF.

The chain recombines TRBV6-5 with TRBJ2-1, with 11 nucleotides matching TRBD2. Losses at the gene ends were 2 bases for V and 2 bases for J; bases not matched to a gene: 2. CDR3 size: 16 residues. CDR1 is MNHEY and CDR2 is SVGAGI in the germline V gene. CDR3 amino acids: CASSYQTSGTYNEQFF. DNA for the CDR3: TGTGCCAGCAGTTACCAGACTAGCGGGACCTACAATGAGCAGTTCTTC.

The chain is built from TRBV7-3 and TRBJ2-2; 8 bases fit TRBD2. Per germline, CDR1 SGHTA and CDR2 FQGTGA. The CDR3 runs 16 residues. V trimming: 2 bases; J trimming: 1 base; junction bases outside the gene matches: 3. Here the CDR3 reads CASSLFGRENTGELFF. CDR3 coding DNA: TGTGCCAGCAGCTTATTCGGGAGGGAGAACACCGGGGAGCTGTTTTTT.

This rearrangement joins TRBV5-1 to TRBJ2-1; D perhaps matches TRBD2 (6 bases). Trimming pared 4 bases from V and 4 bases from J, leaving 12 bases between. CDR3 length: 14 residues. Germline CDR1 is SGHRS and CDR2 is YFSETQ. The CDR3 reads CASSSSGGYNEQFF. The CDR3 bases are TGCGCCAGCAGCAGTAGCGGAGGGTACAATGAGCAGTTCTTC.

This clone appeared a few times. CDR3 amino acids: CASSRQGNQPQHF. As DNA, the CDR3 is TGTGCCAGCAGCCGACAGGGGAATCAGCCCCAGCATTTT. The V and J genes are TRBV7-2 and TRBJ1-5, with TRBD1 matching 8 bases. This CDR3 region has 13 residues. Germline V gene sequence: CDR1 SGHTA, CDR2 FQGNSA. The junction had 1 base not matched to a gene; V was cut back by 5 bases and J by 4 bases.

The chain joins TRBV25-1 to TRBJ1-2; possible D gene TRBD1, 6 bases. The CDR3 spans 13 residues. Trimming took 3 bases from V and 7 from J, leaving 12 bases between them. Germline CDR1 and CDR2: MGHDK and SYGVNS. DNA for the CDR3: TGTGCCAGCAGTGATATCGGGACACTTGGCTACACCTTC. It translates to CASSDIGTLGYTF.

This chain links TRBV19 with TRBJ1-4, with unresolved D. Trimming removed 6 bases at V and 8 bases at J, with 10 bases between. From germline, CDR1 is LNHDA and CDR2 SQIVND (reference sequence). The CDR3 sequence is 12 residues long. The CDR3 here is CASRTGWEKLFF. CDR3 bases: TGTGCCAGTAGAACGGGATGGGAAAAACTGTTTTTT.

This clone turned up a few times. V usage is TRBV5-6 and J usage is TRBJ2-2; TRBD2 is a possible D gene (6 bases). The germline gives CDR1 SGHDT, CDR2 YYEEEE. The CDR3 loop spans 16 amino acids. V was pared by 2 bases and J by 7 bases, with 18 bases between. CDR3 sequence: CASSFQLRGMDGELFF. CDR3 DNA sequence: TGTGCCAGCAGCTTCCAACTCCGGGGGATGGACGGGGAGCTGTTTTTT. The whole variable domain, filled in from reference TRBV5-6 and TRBJ2-2, reads DAGVTQSPTHLIKTRGQQVTLRCSPKSGHDTVSWYQQALGQGPQFIFQYYEEEERQRGNFPDRFSGHQFPNYSSELNVNALLLGDSALYLCASSFQLRGMDGELFFGEGSRLTVL.

To note about this clone: The sample has other DNA sequences that encode this CDR3 too. V usage is TRBV5-6 and J usage is TRBJ2-7, with 7 bases that match TRBD1. The CDR3 has 13 amino acids. The germline CDR1 and CDR2 sequences are SGHDT and YYEEEE. V shed 0 bases and J 4 bases; nucleotides not matched to a gene: 1. This CDR3 is CASSLDRGYEQYF. Written as DNA, the CDR3 is TGTGCCAGCAGCTTGGACAGGGGTTACGAGCAGTACTTC.

The chain is built from TRBV21-1 and TRBJ1-4. TRBV21-1 represents a pseudogene. This CDR3 is 16 amino acids long. The CDR3 region has the DNA TGTGCCAGCAGCAACTTTCTTCCGGCAACTAATGAAAAACTGTTTTTT. This gives the protein CASSNFLPATNEKLFF.

The chain uses TRBV7-8 and TRBJ1-2, with D possibly being TRBD1 (6 bases). The CDR3 sequence is 16 residues long. The V gene lost 6 bases and the J gene lost 3 bases, with 20 bases spanning the gap. Germline assignment: CDR1 SGHVS and CDR2 FQNEAQ. The CDR3, as DNA: TGTGCCAGCAGTCGAAAGCTACAGGGAACTGACTATGGCTACACCTTC. It is translated as CASSRKLQGTDYGYTF.

The V gene is TRBV5-1, the J gene TRBJ2-7; tentative D call: TRBD1 (6 bases). V was shortened by 4 bases and J by 2 bases, with 19 bases between the two germline ends. The CDR3 runs to 16 residues. The germline CDR1 and CDR2 sequences are SGHRS and YFSETQ. The CDR3 DNA sequence: TGCGCCAGCAGCCCAGGGGTTGGTCCGACTGCCTACGAGCAGTACTTC. Translating it yields CASSPGVGPTAYEQYF.

The rearrangement links TRBV28 to TRBJ2-1; no firm D call. The CDR3 totals 16 residues. Between the trimmed V and J ends, which lost 10 bases and 0 bases, there was a span of 19 bases. The germline CDR1 and CDR2 sequences are MDHEN and SYDVKM. For the CDR3, the DNA is TGTGCCATTCTGAATCGGTTCAGCCTCTCCTACAATGAGCAGTTCTTC. It codes for CAILNRFSLSYNEQFF.

The chain combines TRBV14 with TRBJ2-1; 7 bases fit TRBD1. This CDR3 has 14 residues. V dropped 4 bases and J dropped 8; count of bases not matched to a gene: 8. Germline values: CDR1 SGHDN, CDR2 FVKESK. CDR3 in amino acids: CASSRIGQVDEQFF. CDR3 DNA sequence: TGTGCCAGCAGCCGTATCGGACAGGTCGATGAGCAGTTCTTC.

The chain employs TRBV18 and TRBJ1-3; D is uncertain. CDR1 is KGHSH and CDR2 is LQKENI in the germline V gene. The CDR3 consists of 13 residues. V lost 3 bases and J lost 4, with 7 bases in between. For the CDR3, the DNA is TGTGCCAGCTCACCGCAAAGAGGAAACACCATATATTTT. Amino acids: CASSPQRGNTIYF. Full variable domain (missing parts from reference TRBV18 and TRBJ1-3): NAGVMQNPRHLVRRRGQEARLRCSPMKGHSHVYWYRQLPEEGLKFMVYLQKENIIDESGMPKERFSAEFPKEGPSILRIQQVVRGDSAAYFCASSPQRGNTIYFGEGSWLTVV.

V usage is TRBV7-9 and J usage is TRBJ1-2; no definite D call. Looked up from germline, CDR1 is SEHNR and CDR2 is FQNEAQ (reference sequence). V lost 2 bases and J lost 4, with 11 bases in between. The CDR3 has 14 amino acids. CDR3 sequence: CASSLPPTGYGYTF. DNA of the CDR3: TGTGCCAGCAGCTTACCCCCGACGGGCTATGGCTACACCTTC.

The chain couples TRBV7-2 to TRBJ1-5; D is undetermined. Germline V gene data show CDR1 as SGHTA and CDR2 as FQGNSA. V was shortened by 1 base and J by 7 bases, with 14 bases between the two germline ends. CDR3 length equals 15 residues. The CDR3 coding sequence is TGTGCCAGCAGCTTAGATCGCAACGAGGGACAGCCCCAGCATTTT. Translation: CASSLDRNEGQPQHF.

Worth noting for this clone: This same CDR3 is encoded by further DNA sequences in the sample. The V gene is TRBV5-1, the J gene TRBJ2-1; 9 nucleotides line up with TRBD2. With 0 bases clipped from V and 2 bases from J, the junction kept 3 bases outside the gene matches. The CDR3 totals 16 residues. Per germline, CDR1 SGHRS and CDR2 YFSETQ. CDR3 DNA: TGCGCCAGCAGCTTGGATCTAGCGGGAACCTACAATGAGCAGTTCTTC. It codes for CASSLDLAGTYNEQFF.

A word on this clone: The same CDR3 can be traced to other DNA sequences in this sample. The V call is TRBV5-1, the J call TRBJ1-1; TRBD1 is a possible D gene (5 bases). Germline CDR1 and CDR2: SGHRS and YFSETQ. V shed 0 bases and J shed 3 bases, with 9 bases lying between them. The CDR3 is made up of 14 amino acids. Written as DNA, the CDR3 is TGCGCCAGCAGCTTGGTCCTAGGGGACACTGAAGCTTTCTTT. Its translation: CASSLVLGDTEAFF.

The gene calls are TRBV28 and TRBJ2-4; 16 positions agree with TRBD2. The CDR3 loop spans 17 amino acids. Trimming removed 1 base from V and 6 bases from J; junction bases left unmatched: 3. CDR1 and CDR2 (germline): MDHEN, SYDVKM. The CDR3 DNA sequence: TGTGCCAGCAGTTTATCGGGACTAGCGGGAGGGCCAAACATTCAGTACTTC. The encoded protein is CASSLSGLAGGPNIQYF.

As concerns this clone: This CDR3 is also generated by other DNA sequences in the sample. V gene TRBV9 combines with J gene TRBJ2-5; maybe TRBD2 (5 bases). The germline V and J ends were trimmed by 0 bases and 4 bases, with 13 bases remaining between them. The CDR3 covers 15 residues. Germline CDR1 and CDR2: SGDLS and YYNGEE. CDR3 sequence (DNA): TGTGCCAGCAGCGTAGATCGGGGTGCTGGAGAGACCCAGTACTTC. It is translated as CASSVDRGAGETQYF.

The chain is built from TRBV7-9 and TRBJ2-7, with TRBD2 identical over 9 bases. The V gene's germline CDR1 is SEHNR and CDR2 FQNEAQ (reference sequence). V gave up 5 bases and J gave up 6 bases; unmatched junction bases: 8. This CDR3 is built from 14 residues. In DNA form, the CDR3 reads TGTGCCAGCAGCCCGGGACTAGCAGAAAGCGAGCAGTACTTC. As protein: CASSPGLAESEQYF.